The TCR beta chain described here comes from a study of Graves' ophthalmopathy and Graves' hyperthyroidism (dated by TCRdb to between 2017 and 2018). For the wider study: Peripheral blood was collected at initial diagnosis, before any treatment. To tell Graves' ophthalmopathy apart from Graves' hyperthyroidism, and to predict which patients would progress to ophthalmopathy, the study relied on TCR beta repertoire signatures. In total, 135 blood samples were TCR-sequenced: 40 to 45 ophthalmopathy, about 75 hyperthyroidism and some 17 hyperthyroidism-to-ophthalmopathy patients. To explore V-J signatures that distinguish ophthalmopathy from hyperthyroidism, a discovery set of around 100 patients was enrolled, made up of roughly 41 with ophthalmopathy and 57 with stable hyperthyroidism. An independent validation cohort was composed of about 20 hyperthyroidism patients and around 16 patients who later progressed from hyperthyroidism to ophthalmopathy. T-cell repertoires of thyroid tissue and blood were compared in more than 5 hyperthyroidism patients. Following sampling, methimazole starting at 30 mg daily was administered to hyperthyroidism patients, and high-dose intravenous methylprednisolone was administered to ophthalmopathy patients. For training and testing, the 100 patients in the discovery cohort were randomly divided in a 7:3 ratio.

Ophthalmopathy patients were characterized by moderately to severely active disease, a Clinical Activity Score of at least 3, a NOSPECS grade of at least 4, and a disease duration under 3 months. Anyone with other autoimmune diseases, uncontrolled infections, pregnancy or lactation was excluded from the study. Diagnosis relied on clinical symptoms, serum thyroxine, TRAb, thyroid ultrasound and orbital computed tomography. PBMCs were isolated from more than 8 ml of fresh peripheral blood by Ficoll-Paque density gradient centrifugation. Total RNA was extracted with Trizol reagent and quality-checked on an Agilent 2100 Bioanalyzer. For repertoire sequencing, TCR beta CDR3 regions were amplified from RNA transcripts. The first round was an RT-PCR using HTBI primers with the Qiagen OneStep RT-PCR kit, and this first round was followed by a second-round multiplex PCR, then size selection and purification. Sequencing of the libraries was carried out on an Illumina HiSeq2000 in paired-end mode with 100 bp reads. The published analysis was carried out like this. SOAPnuke was used to process the reads, removing any read that contained adapters or uncalled bases, had a mean Phred below 15, or lacked an exact match to the constant primer or identifier. COPE v1.2.5 was used to merge the high-quality paired reads. Unique nucleotide sequences were defined as clonotypes and aligned to IMGT TRB V, D and J references using MiTCR v1.1. The analysis was limited to V-J combinations with a frequency above 0.0001, which together covered about 99% of the repertoires. For each V-J combination, a TCR clonal expansion and chaos score was defined as F50 clonal expansion divided by the chaos observed in the TCRdist matrix. Welch's t-statistics and random forest were used to reduce the features to about 12 V-J combinations, which were then used as input to a naive Bayes classifier. Thyroid-blood repertoire similarity was quantified with the Morisita-Horn index. The public reads were run again by TCRdb, first through fastp at Q25 and then through MiXCR, and only productive beta chains were kept. All rows with the same CDR3 protein become a single entry with the most common DNA and genes. The V and J calls come from TCRdb's annotation, not from the publication. The sample contains 200,000 to 250,000 distinct CDR3 sequences, 20% to 25% of them found a single time. The top ten clonotypes cover under 55% of the sample.

The CDR3 holds 15 amino acids from the cysteine to the phenylalanine. The kept DNA is CDR3 alone, 45 bases in frame from the first base. The germline V gene provides CDR1 SGHAT and CDR2 FQNNGV. V is clipped by 7 bases and J by 0 bases, and the sequence between their germline boundaries is 15 bases long. Overall study outcomes, separate from this receptor: In cross-validation, the 13-signature model distinguished ophthalmopathy from stable hyperthyroidism with approximately 88% sensitivity and around 81% specificity, and in the test set the corresponding values were approximately 80% and 68%. Sample size was not predetermined statistically, and investigators were not blinded to group allocation. Most expanded thyroid clonotypes with a frequency above 0.001 also appeared in blood, which suggests that blood repertoires may reflect the immune response in the thyroid. In validation, the model predicted ophthalmopathy progression with less than 71% sensitivity and roughly 78% specificity; 12 predicted patients were CT-confirmed with GO in a median of around 6 months.

Points on this clonotype: The antigen it binds to is not known. Base quality data are lacking; no much larger clone is found one base away.

This receptor was obtained from a woman aged 45-60 years with Graves' ophthalmopathy. Donor details come from another sample of the same person, matched by shared clones. The specimen was peripheral blood. The sequence is built from TRBV11-2 and TRBJ1-1; the D segment cannot be called with confidence. The CDR3 loop reads CASTNLGRMNTEAFF. In nucleotides, the sequence is TGTGCCAGCACCAACCTCGGACGAATGAACACTGAAGCTTTCTTT.